This is a list of T cell receptor beta chains from one sample in a study of T cells after posttransplantation cyclophosphamide. Using immunoSEQ multiplex PCR, the repertoire was profiled, and TCRdb retains in-frame clones only, with some absent. This sample has around 20,000 clones, with under 99% found just once. The sample consisted of naive CD4+ T cells sorted from PBMCs. These receptors all come from a man between 35 and 55 years old in good health, CMV-negative, and a related stem cell transplant donor. Each CDR3 is given with its conserved first and last residue. A D gene is named only where the DNA matches it firmly. Clone size is stated in some rows and not others, as once, few, many or a class when expanded.

d_gene: .; j_gene: TRBJ1-1; v_gene: TRBV27; abundance: once; CDR3nt: TGTGCCAGCAGTTCTTCCAACCCGGGCACGGGAACTGAAGCTTTCTTT; CDR3aa: CASSSSNPGTGTEAFF
d_gene: TRBD2; j_gene: TRBJ2-2; v_gene: TRBV19; abundance: .; CDR3nt: TGTGCCAGTACAGGGACTAGTGGGCGGTGGGAGCTGTTTTTT; CDR3aa: CASTGTSGRWELFF
d_gene: TRBD2; j_gene: TRBJ2-7; v_gene: TRBV29-1; abundance: .; CDR3nt: TGCAGCGTGGCCTCTAGCGGGAGGGCGGGGGAGCAGTACTTC; CDR3aa: CSVASSGRAGEQYF
d_gene: TRBD2; j_gene: TRBJ2-7; v_gene: TRBV5-1; abundance: .; CDR3nt: TGCGCCAGCAGCTTCCGTACTAGCGCGCTAACCTACGAGCAGTACTTC; CDR3aa: CASSFRTSALTYEQYF
d_gene: .; j_gene: TRBJ1-5; v_gene: TRBV7-2; abundance: .; CDR3nt: TGTGCCAGCGGTCTCGAGTCGAATCAGCCCCAGCATTTT; CDR3aa: CASGLESNQPQHF
d_gene: .; j_gene: TRBJ2-3; v_gene: TRBV5-4; abundance: .; CDR3nt: TGTGCCAGCAGCTTGGCTGCGGGAAGGAGCACAGATACGCAGTATTTT; CDR3aa: CASSLAAGRSTDTQYF
d_gene: .; j_gene: TRBJ1-5; v_gene: TRBV6-6; abundance: .; CDR3nt: TGTGCCAGCAGTTTGGGACACTCCCTTAATCAGCCCCAGCATTTT; CDR3aa: CASSLGHSLNQPQHF
d_gene: .; j_gene: TRBJ2-3; v_gene: TRBV7-9; abundance: .; CDR3nt: TGTGCCAGCAGCCCCCCGGCAGATACGCAGTATTTT; CDR3aa: CASSPPADTQYF
d_gene: TRBD2; j_gene: TRBJ2-1; v_gene: TRBV10-3; abundance: .; CDR3nt: TGTGCCATCAGTGTGGGACTAGCGGGAGGGCGAGACAATGAGCAGTTCTTC; CDR3aa: CAISVGLAGGRDNEQFF
d_gene: TRBD1; j_gene: TRBJ1-2; v_gene: TRBV6-5; abundance: .; CDR3nt: TGTGCCAGCAGTTACGGTACAGGGGTCCTTAGTGGTTACACCTTC; CDR3aa: CASSYGTGVLSGYTF
d_gene: .; j_gene: TRBJ1-1; v_gene: TRBV5-6; abundance: .; CDR3nt: TGTGCCAGCAGCCTCAGGGCTGAAGCTTTCTTT; CDR3aa: CASSLRAEAFF
d_gene: TRBD1; j_gene: TRBJ1-1; v_gene: TRBV6-6; abundance: .; CDR3nt: TGTGCCAGCAGTTACGGGACAGGGCGGAACACTGAAGCTTTCTTT; CDR3aa: CASSYGTGRNTEAFF
d_gene: .; j_gene: TRBJ1-2; v_gene: TRBV30; abundance: once; CDR3nt: TGTGCCAAAGGACGGGGCTATGGCTACACCTTC; CDR3aa: CAKGRGYGYTF
d_gene: .; j_gene: TRBJ1-2; v_gene: TRBV2; abundance: .; CDR3nt: TGTGCCAGCAGTGTTCCAGGGAATATGGGCTACACCTTC; CDR3aa: CASSVPGNMGYTF
d_gene: TRBD1; j_gene: TRBJ2-1; v_gene: TRBV28; abundance: .; CDR3nt: TGTGCCAGCAGTTTTCAGGGGGCGGGGAATGAGCAGTTCTTC; CDR3aa: CASSFQGAGNEQFF
d_gene: TRBD1; j_gene: TRBJ1-2; v_gene: TRBV2; abundance: .; CDR3nt: TGTGCCATCGCAGGGGGCAAGGGCTATGGCTACACCTTC; CDR3aa: CAIAGGKGYGYTF
d_gene: .; j_gene: TRBJ2-5; v_gene: TRBV4-2; abundance: .; CDR3nt: TGTGCCAGCAGCCAAGATCGGCGGACTCAAGAGACCCAGTACTTC; CDR3aa: CASSQDRRTQETQYF
d_gene: .; j_gene: TRBJ2-7; v_gene: TRBV28; abundance: .; CDR3nt: TGTGCCAGCAGTTTAGGTGGACACCTCAGAAAGCAGTACTTC; CDR3aa: CASSLGGHLRKQYF
d_gene: .; j_gene: TRBJ2-1; v_gene: TRBV2; abundance: .; CDR3nt: TGTGCCAGCAGTGCCCTCTATGAGCAGTTCTTC; CDR3aa: CASSALYEQFF
d_gene: .; j_gene: TRBJ2-6; v_gene: TRBV11-2; abundance: .; CDR3nt: TGTGCCAGCAGCTTCCGGGGGTCCCTGTCTGGGGCCAACGTCCTGACTTTC; CDR3aa: CASSFRGSLSGANVLTF
d_gene: .; j_gene: TRBJ1-1; v_gene: TRBV5-1; abundance: .; CDR3nt: TGCGCCAGCAGCTGGGAGGGGCTGATGAACACTGAAGCTTTCTTT; CDR3aa: CASSWEGLMNTEAFF
d_gene: .; j_gene: TRBJ1-2; v_gene: TRBV10-3; abundance: .; CDR3nt: TGTGCCATCAGTGCACCTCCCCACGCCTCAGGGGCAACGAAGGGCTACACCTTC; CDR3aa: CAISAPPHASGATKGYTF
d_gene: .; j_gene: TRBJ1-4; v_gene: TRBV28; abundance: .; CDR3nt: TGTGCCAGCAGTTCCCGGACAGCAAATGAAAAACTGTTTTTT; CDR3aa: CASSSRTANEKLFF